This TCR beta chain is drawn from a study of T cell responses to AZD1222 COVID-19 vaccine. Study findings and constraints: A mostly white British donor set with more females was recruited, and clonal diversity was possibly underestimated. Dominant CD4 TCR responses targeted spike regions 160-218 and 743-854. Only after the peak T cell response were repertoires sampled. Baseline testing showed seropositivity in only a handful of AZD1222 recipients.

Sequencing used immunoSEQ multiplex PCR; TCRdb keeps in-frame clones, though not all of them. The repertoire holds roughly 180,000 clones, with about 91% as singletons. Comments on this clone: The antigen is unknown.

Germline CDR1 MNHNY, CDR2 SVGAGI (reference sequence). V lost 7 bases to trimming and J lost 6 bases, with 13 bases between them. The CDR3 is made up of 13 amino acids. The specimen was peripheral blood, collected 28 days after the second AZD1222 dose. The sequence came from an adult who received the AZD1222 COVID-19 vaccine. The chain couples TRBV6-6 to TRBJ2-1, with D maybe TRBD2 (6 bases). The CDR3 DNA is TGTGCCAGCAAAGTAGCGGAATCCAATGAGCAGTTCTTC. This translates into CASKVAESNEQFF.